This T cell receptor beta chain was sequenced in a study of vaccination effects on CD4 cells after COVID-19. Points from the study as a whole: Researchers report that only 1 of 255 vaccine-induced clones in healthy vaccinees cross-reacted with common cold coronaviruses. Marked clonal contraction of both clone types appeared late after vaccination.

Some clones are missing from TCRdb's copy, which holds only in-frame ones; the method was immunoSEQ multiplex PCR. The sample includes under 55,000 clones, nearly 80% of them seen just once. Regarding this clone: Its antigen is currently unknown.

Sequencing was preceded by expansion of antigen-specific CD4+ T cells with viral peptide pools in the ViraFEST assay. Subsequent to a culture period of more than 8 days, CD4+ T cells were isolated. Nucleocapsid antibodies were negative in the vaccine recipients, who had never had SARS-CoV-2 infection. Half the medium was replaced with IL-2 medium on days 3 and 7. The receptor's source is a human donor who received a COVID-19 vaccine. Sequences were derived from CD4+ T cells from PBMCs cultured with HCoV-OC43 spike peptides, sampled before COVID-19 vaccination. The sample's subset: HCoV-OC43 spike overlapping peptide pool stimulation.

The CDR3 DNA reads TGTGCCAGCAGCTTAGGAGGGCGGGGGGAGACCCAGTACTTC. Its translation is CASSLGGRGETQYF. The chain recombines TRBV7-3 with TRBJ2-5, with 7 bases that match TRBD2. Losses at the gene ends were 2 bases for V and 5 bases for J; bases not matched to a gene: 5. Germline V CDR1 and CDR2: SGHTA, FQGTGA. This CDR3 has 14 residues.